Sequencing of this T cell receptor (beta chain) was carried out in a study of blood T cell repertoires in COVID-19. Patients from Seattle were sampled longitudinally, starting during active infection. Germline CDR1 and CDR2: GTSNPN and SVGIG (reference sequence). There are 12 residues in the CDR3. V lost 4 bases to trimming and J lost 4 bases, with 10 bases between them. Generated by immunoSEQ multiplex PCR, the TCRdb table keeps only in-frame clones and is missing some. Among a few hundred thousand clones, 85% to 90% were seen once, and the ten largest hold roughly 5.9%. The TCR sequence derives from a woman in her fifties or sixties with COVID-19, enrolled during active disease. The sample taken for sequencing was peripheral blood. The chain has TRBV30 and TRBJ1-2; tentative D call: TRBD1 (6 bases). CDR3 region: CAWKPDSYGYTF. CDR3 DNA sequence: TGTGCCTGGAAACCGGACAGCTATGGCTACACCTTC.